This T cell receptor (beta chain) was sequenced in a study of spatial heterogeneity in lung cancer (dated by TCRdb to about 2019). About the full investigation: More beta-chain than alpha-chain transcripts were consistently detected, likely reflecting higher beta-chain transcript abundance. In tumor regions, TCR transcript counts showed a strong correlation with a T cell transcriptional module score from matched bulk RNA-seq. In the raw uncorrected reads, each unique combination of TCR and UMI appeared more than ten times on average. In non-small cell lung cancer, the study made a quantitative comparison of TCR alpha and beta repertoires among multiple tumor regions, matched nontumor lung and blood. The study linked features of the TCR repertoire to counts of nonsynonymous mutations, which were determined by whole-exome sequencing of tumor tissue. Both alpha and beta chains were TCR-sequenced in samples taken at surgery, namely 220 tumor regions, fewer than 80 matched nontumor lung samples and about 52 PBMC samples.

The label giving this sample's time point can be read as: sample taken at primary tumor resection. Samples were obtained from approximately 76 patients with early-stage, untreated non-small cell lung cancer from the lung TRACERx cohort. Without any cell sorting, TCR sequencing was performed on whole RNA extracted either from tumor and nontumor lung tissue or from cryopreserved PBMC samples. Only patients with enough RNA available from two or more tumor regions were chosen for TCR sequencing. A lung pathologist reviewed the tumor and adjacent nontumor lung specimens before the specimens were selected. Reading from cysteine to phenylalanine, the CDR3 counts 12 amino acids. Only CDR3 DNA remains: 36 bases, in frame from the first base. The germline V gene (reference sequence) provides CDR1 MNHNY and CDR2 SVGAGI. V and J are truncated by 8 bases and 1 base respectively, leaving an intervening sequence of 6 bases.

The library was made by 5' RACE. TCRdb records NextSeq 500 as the sequencer. In the TCR library protocol, a unique molecular identifier was attached to each TCR cDNA molecule so that PCR and sequencing errors could be corrected. The paper's data handling went like this. TCR identification, UMI-based error correction and CDR3 extraction were performed with Decombinator tools. Expanded TCRs were defined as those above a frequency of 2 per 1,000, corresponding to the top 1% of the tumor frequency distribution. Expanded tumor TCRs were classed as regional if statistically deemed absent (corrected P<0.05) from at least one tumor region, otherwise ubiquitous. Each repertoire was subsampled 100 times to 5,000 TCRs, after which Renyi diversity was computed with the R vegan package. To build CDR3 similarity networks, amino acid triplet string-kernel similarity was used, and CDR3s were connected when their pairwise similarity was above 0.82. Starting from the raw public reads, TCRdb applied fastp trimming at Q25, assembled clones with MiXCR and retained in-frame beta chains. Records with the same CDR3 protein are collapsed into one entry carrying the most frequent genes and DNA. The V and J calls and clone size come from TCRdb's table, not from the authors' own analysis. The sample table holds 20,000 to 25,000 distinct CDR3 sequences, of which 2.8% were seen once. The top ten hold 7.7% of the sample.

The table lists this clonotype with many counts. What this receptor recognizes is not known. One base away there is no much larger clone; base qualities are not given. Results the study describes overall, beyond this receptor: Counts of ubiquitous and regional expanded TCRs correlated with counts of ubiquitous and regional nonsynonymous mutations, respectively. Confirming at a functional level the hypothesis that regional TCRs recognize regional mutations was considered to require additional single-cell paired TCR alpha and beta sequencing. The number of expanded intratumoral alpha and beta TCRs correlated with the tumor nonsynonymous mutation count. Estimated TCR-seq coverage of tumor T cells was only approximately 7.4% for alpha chains and about 12% for beta chains.

Recombination connected TRBV6-6 to TRBJ1-5, and possibly TRBD1, on 6 matching bases. The source material was lung tumor tissue, sampled at surgery. This clonotype originated in a male donor with early-stage non-small cell lung cancer. This receptor carries the CDR3 CASGQSNQPQHF. The sequenced DNA: TGTGCCAGCGGACAGAGCAATCAGCCCCAGCATTTT.